The clone carrying this T cell receptor (beta chain) was observed a single time. Its antigen remains unknown. Sequencing was performed with immunoSEQ multiplex PCR; in TCRdb, only in-frame clones are kept and a portion is missing. The data contain fewer than 1.4 million clones, about 80% of them singletons. The data were obtained in a study of shared clonotypes between healthy human individuals. Overall study context: Plates per donor: three CD4 naive, three CD4 memory, two CD8 naive, one CD8 memory.

CDR1 MNHEY and CDR2 SVGAGI come from the germline V gene. This CDR3 is 13 amino acids long. Trimming shortened V by 7 bases and J by 7 bases, and 13 bases separated the two germline ends. Study findings and constraints: Naive CD4 clonotypes were shared across a few donors at approximately 5.3%.

There were no recent acute infections or vaccinations among the donors, who were healthy HIV-negative adults. Donors, without exception, were Caucasian adults residing in Nashville, Tennessee. Input material: memory CD4+ T cells from PBMCs. The subset here: CD45RA-negative fraction. V gene TRBV6-5 combines with J gene TRBJ2-2; D uncertain. The receptor was isolated from a man between 18 and 35 years old in good health. Some clones in this sample may be carry-over from other donors' samples. CDR3 region: CASIGGWHGELFF. CDR3 DNA sequence: TGTGCCAGCATTGGCGGTTGGCACGGGGAGCTGTTTTTT.